One sample yielded the 7 T cell receptor beta chains listed below, sequenced in a study of PD-1 blockade in classical Hodgkin lymphoma. Sequencing was performed with immunoSEQ multiplex PCR; in TCRdb, only in-frame clones are kept and a portion is missing. The profile covers tens of thousands of clones, with 65% to 90% appearing a single time and about 2.3% taken by the ten largest. Patients all relapsed after autologous stem cell transplantation, and there was variation in brentuximab vedotin exposure. Negative magnetic selection isolated CD4+ T cells from thawed PBMCs. The sequencing here drew on CD4+ T cells from blood, taken at baseline. These receptors came from a human donor with classical Hodgkin lymphoma.

This chain joins TRBV4-3 and TRBJ1-5; D might be TRBD1 (5 bases). The CDR3 length is 16 residues. V gave up 0 bases and J gave up 6 bases, with 15 bases separating them. Germline lookup yields CDR1 LGHNA and CDR2 YSLEER. The CDR3 nucleotides are TGCGCCAGCAGCCAAGATTGGGGGGGTTCTAGTCAGCCCCAGCATTTT. Encoded protein: CASSQDWGGSSQPQHF.

This chain connects TRBV28 to TRBJ2-7; D is perhaps TRBD1 or TRBD2 (5 bases each). This CDR3 comprises 14 residues. V was shortened by 3 bases and J by 2 bases, with 11 bases between the two germline ends. CDR1 and CDR2 (germline): MDHEN, SYDVKM. CDR3: CASSLNRRAYEQYF. The CDR3 DNA sequence: TGTGCCAGCAGTTTGAACAGGCGGGCCTACGAGCAGTACTTC.

This sequence joins TRBV2 and TRBJ1-2, with 7 nucleotides matching TRBD1. V was clipped by 1 base and J by 8 bases; unmatched bases: 10. The CDR3 has 15 residues. Germline lookup yields CDR1 SNHLY and CDR2 FYNNEI. The CDR3 bases are TGTGCCAGCAGTGAAGGGGTAGGGGGCATCATAGGCTACACCTTC. This sequence encodes CASSEGVGGIIGYTF.

CDR3 sequence reads: CASSGLAGVSYNEQFF. CDR3 coding DNA: TGTGCCAGCAGTGGTCTAGCGGGAGTCTCCTACAATGAGCAGTTCTTC. The chain uses TRBV6-1 and TRBJ2-1, with TRBD2 identical over 10 bases. CDR1 is MNHNS and CDR2 is SASEGT in the germline V gene. The CDR3 is made up of 16 amino acids. The ends lost 4 bases at V and 0 bases at J; junction bases unmatched: 3.

In its sample, this clone was seen a few times. J is TRBJ2-7 and V is TRBV7-8; 7 bases fit TRBD2. Trimming removed 1 base from V and 6 bases from J; junction bases left unmatched: 6. The CDR3 loop spans 14 amino acids. The germline V gene encodes CDR1 SGHVS and CDR2 FQNEAQ. The CDR3 reads CASSLGGRSPEQYF. The CDR3 DNA reads TGTGCCAGCAGCTTAGGCGGGAGAAGTCCCGAGCAGTACTTC.

The chain recombines TRBV11-3 with TRBJ2-1; D gene uncertain. This CDR3 is 13 amino acids long. From germline, CDR1 is SGHNT and CDR2 YENEEA. V dropped 0 bases and J dropped 2 bases, with 2 bases sitting between them. The CDR3 DNA follows: TGTGCCAGCAGCTTAGATCCCTACAATGAGCAGTTCTTC. This translates into CASSLDPYNEQFF.

The chain is built from TRBV7-2 and TRBJ2-3; 7 nucleotides agree with TRBD2. The CDR3 is made up of 15 amino acids. Germline-derived CDR1 and CDR2 are SGHTA and FQGNSA. Germline trimming cut 6 bases from V and 4 bases from J; bases unmatched to any gene: 10. The chain's CDR3 is CASRQPTTSPDTQYF. CDR3 bases: TGTGCCAGCAGGCAGCCAACGACTAGCCCAGATACGCAGTATTTT.